This TCR beta chain was identified during a study of blood T cell repertoires in COVID-19. This clone was picked up one time. The CDR3 is 16 amino acids. The V end was cut by 2 bases, the J end by 0 bases, with 14 bases between. The germline V gene has CDR1 SQVTM and CDR2 ANQGSEA. As handled by the study authors: Cell counts per sample came from amplifying reference gene primers. Only in-frame clones appear in the TCRdb table, and some are missing; sequencing was by immunoSEQ multiplex PCR. The V and J calls and clone size come from that table; D and trimming were worked out from the DNA. The data contain some 150,000 clones, over 80% of them singletons.

This sequence originates from a middle-aged woman who had recovered from COVID-19. The chain carries TRBV29-1 and TRBJ1-5; maybe TRBD1 (5 bases). The sequenced sample was PBMCs or T cells enriched from blood (not recorded which). CDR3 nucleotides: TGCAGCGTTGAAAATGGACAACGCTATAGCAATCAGCCCCAGCATTTT. Protein sequence: CSVENGQRYSNQPQHF.